One and the same sample provided the 8 T cell receptor beta chains below, sequenced in a study of blood T cells in healthy people across ages. Through a sample-barcoded 5' primer and a J-beta primer mix, a second PCR was run for about 7 to 12 cycles. TCRdb re-called the 5' RACE reads with MiXCR, one entry per CDR3 protein. The sample lists some 1,500,000 distinct CDR3 sequences, around 40% seen once, with about 4% in the top ten. Sequenced: blood. The receptors stem from a woman between 18 and 29 years old in good health.

This clonotype was seen a handful of times. The V and J genes are TRBV11-2 and TRBJ2-3, with 8 bases identical to TRBD2. Germline assignment: CDR1 SGHAT and CDR2 FQNNGV. This CDR3 spans 18 amino acids. After removal of 1 base from V and 5 bases from J, the junction contained 14 bases not matched to a gene. CDR3 region: CASSLVMRGGGYGDTQYF. The CDR3 nucleotides read TGTGCCAGCAGCTTAGTAATGAGGGGCGGGGGGTATGGAGATACGCAGTATTTT.

The CDR3 nucleotides are TGTGCCAGCAGCTCAGGGCGTGATAATTCACCCCTCCACTTT. This translates into CASSSGRDNSPLHF. This chain links TRBV7-9 with TRBJ1-6; D may be TRBD1 (5 bases). Germline CDR1 reads SEHNR; CDR2 reads FQNEAQ (reference sequence). The CDR3 is 14 residues long. Trimming pared 4 bases from V and 5 bases from J, leaving 9 bases between. The complete variable domain, with remaining parts taken from reference TRBV7-9 and TRBJ1-6, reads DTGVSQNPRHKITKRGQNVTFRCDPISEHNRLYWYRQTLGQGPEFLTYFQNEAQLEKSRLLSDRFSAERPKGSFSTLEIQRTEQGDSAMYLCASSSGRDNSPLHFGNGTRLTVT.

This chain's CDR3 is CASGGVPTSSNYGYTF. As DNA, the CDR3 is TGTGCCAGCGGAGGGGTGCCGACCTCCAGCAACTATGGCTACACCTTC. The V and J genes are TRBV6-5 and TRBJ1-2; tentatively, D is TRBD1 (5 bases). Trimming shortened V by 8 bases and J by 2 bases, and 21 bases separated the two germline ends. The CDR3 covers 16 residues. CDR1 MNHEY and CDR2 SVGAGI come from the germline V gene.

The chain joins TRBV18 to TRBJ1-5; D not certain. V lost 3 bases and J 1 base, leaving 13 bases between the germline ends. The CDR3 sequence is 16 residues long. CDR1 is KGHSH and CDR2 is LQKENI in the germline V gene. The CDR3 DNA reads TGTGCCAGCTCACCCGTTCCCGGACCCAGCAATCAGCCCCAGCATTTT. Its translation is CASSPVPGPSNQPQHF.

The chain employs TRBV20-1 and TRBJ2-7; tentative D call: TRBD1 (5 bases). From germline, CDR1 is DFQATT and CDR2 SNEGSKA (reference sequence). This CDR3 has 16 amino acids. V dropped 0 bases and J dropped 4 bases, with 19 bases sitting between them. The DNA for the CDR3 is TGCAGTGCTAGAGATGGAAGGACACGAGGCCGGTACGAGCAGTACTTC. This translates into CSARDGRTRGRYEQYF.

The chain links TRBV6-4 to TRBJ1-2; D perhaps matches TRBD1 (6 bases). Germline V gene sequence: CDR1 MRHNA, CDR2 SNTAGT. The CDR3 contains 13 residues. V was pared by 3 bases and J by 8 bases, with 13 bases between. The CDR3 spells CASSETEGGGYTF. Written as DNA, the CDR3 is TGTGCCAGCAGTGAGACAGAGGGGGGAGGCTACACCTTC.

This clonotype showed up just a few times. The chain has TRBV13 and TRBJ2-7, with unresolved D. The V gene's germline CDR1 is PRHDT and CDR2 FYEKMQ (reference sequence). V lost 2 bases to trimming and J lost 7 bases, with 9 bases between them. CDR3 length equals 12 residues. DNA for the CDR3: TGTGCCAGCAGCTTACTGTCCAATGAGCAGTACTTC. It codes for CASSLLSNEQYF.

This clonotype was seen a handful of times. The chain employs TRBV4-2 and TRBJ2-1, with 7 bases identical to TRBD2. This CDR3 region has 18 residues. Unmatched junction bases numbered 24, after V lost 3 bases and J lost 13 bases. Looked up from germline, CDR1 is LGHNA and CDR2 is YNFKEQ. Here the CDR3 DNA reads TGTGCCAGCAGCCATCGGCTTAAGCGGGGATCACAACAAGAGACCCAGTTCTTC. This codes for CASSHRLKRGSQQETQFF.